Here is one T cell receptor beta chain with its context. Its antigen is currently unknown. All patients relapsed after autologous stem cell transplantation, and brentuximab vedotin exposure varied. The source of the sample is a study of PD-1 blockade in classical Hodgkin lymphoma. Study as a whole: Patients had nivolumab dosed at 3 mg/kg, delivered intravenously every 2 weeks. Study outcomes and limitations: Similar baseline diversity was found in complete responders and newly diagnosed patients. Compared with baseline, CD4+ but not CD8+ TCR diversity had risen significantly by C4D1. According to reports, newly diagnosed patients had lower baseline TCR diversity than healthy donors, and relapsed/refractory patients had lower baseline TCR diversity still.

Germline CDR1 reads SGHRS; CDR2 reads YFSETQ. The CDR3 extends over 12 amino acids. V was clipped by 3 bases and J by 2 bases, with 4 bases between them. Libraries were prepared by immunoSEQ multiplex PCR; TCRdb keeps only in-frame clonotypes and omits some of them. The repertoire has roughly 11,000 clones, about 88% of them found once; the top ten carry less than 40%. This receptor was taken from a human donor with classical Hodgkin lymphoma. The sample in question was peripheral blood mononuclear cells (PBMCs), obtained at baseline. This chain connects TRBV5-1 to TRBJ2-3, with unresolved D. CDR3 sequence: CASSWDTDTQYF. CDR3 coding DNA: TGCGCCAGCAGCTGGGACACAGATACGCAGTATTTT. Drawing the rest from reference TRBV5-1 and TRBJ2-3, the complete variable domain is KAGVTQTPRYLIKTRGQQVTLSCSPISGHRSVSWYQQTPGQGLQFLFEYFSETQRNKGNFPGRFSGRQFSNSRSEMNVSTLELGDSALYLCASSWDTDTQYFGPGTRLTVL.